A single sample gave rise to the 16 T cell receptor beta chains below, sequenced in a study of cytomegalovirus exposure and HLA in healthy donors. Amplification used 60 Vbeta primers and 13 Jbeta primers. The assay was immunoSEQ multiplex PCR, and TCRdb's table has in-frame clones only and misses some. The repertoire holds 190,000 or so clones, with about 80% as singletons. Sequenced material: PBMCs. These receptor sequences come from a boy under 18 in good health and CMV-seronegative.

The V gene is TRBV25-1, the J gene TRBJ2-1, with TRBD2 as a possible D gene (6 bases). In germline, CDR1 is MGHDK, CDR2 SYGVNS. The length of the CDR3 is 15 residues. Trimming removed 1 base from V and 8 bases from J, with 15 bases in between. In nucleotides, the CDR3 is TGTGCCAGCAGTGAATTCGGGGGTCTGGGTCATGAGCAGTTCTTC. Amino acid sequence: CASSEFGGLGHEQFF.

The chain carries TRBV5-5 and TRBJ2-7, with D possibly matching TRBD2 (6 bases). From germline, CDR1 is SGHKS and CDR2 YYEKEE (reference sequence). V lost 5 bases and J 2 bases, leaving 14 bases between the germline ends. The CDR3 runs to 14 residues. CDR3 sequence reads: CASRPSGDTYEQYF. The CDR3 nucleotides read TGTGCCAGCAGACCCTCGGGGGATACCTACGAGCAGTACTTC.

This chain joins TRBV11-1 and TRBJ2-2; D not certain. V was shortened by 7 bases and J by 4 bases, with 10 bases between the two germline ends. This CDR3 contains 13 residues. Germline V CDR1 and CDR2: SGHAT, FQDESV (reference sequence). The CDR3 sequence is CASKQPPTGELFF. In DNA form, the CDR3 reads TGTGCCAGCAAACAGCCGCCCACCGGGGAGCTGTTTTTT. The variable domain in full, with the rest retrieved from reference TRBV11-1 and TRBJ2-2, is EAEVAQSPRYKITEKSQAVAFWCDPISGHATLYWYRQILGQGPELLVQFQDESVVDDSQLPKDRFSAERLKGVDSTLKIQPAELGDSAMYLCASKQPPTGELFFGEGSRLTVL.

The CDR3 region has the DNA TGTGCCAGTAGGCCAGCGAGCGGACAGGGTTCGCAGTATTTT. It specifies CASRPASGQGSQYF. The chain couples TRBV19 to TRBJ2-3; 8 nucleotides line up with TRBD1. V shed 6 bases and J 10 bases; nucleotides not matched to a gene: 12. The germline V gene has CDR1 LNHDA and CDR2 SQIVND (reference sequence). The CDR3 has 14 amino acids.

The chain has TRBV7-2 and TRBJ2-5; D gene ambiguous. The DNA end is more similar to TRBJ2-7, so the J call may be wrong. The CDR3 spans 13 residues. Germline CDR1 and CDR2: SGHTA and FQGNSA. DNA of the CDR3: TGTGCCAGCAGCTTAGGGAGACTCTACGAGCAGTACTTC. The encoded protein is CASSLGRLYEQYF.

This rearrangement joins TRBV7-9 to TRBJ1-5; no reliable D call. The length of the CDR3 is 16 residues. Deletions cut 1 base from V and 4 bases from J, with 14 bases between. Germline CDR1 SEHNR, CDR2 FQNEAQ (reference sequence). CDR3 sequence (DNA): TGTGCCAGCAGCTTAGTTATCGGCGGGGTGAATCAGCCCCAGCATTTT. This codes for CASSLVIGGVNQPQHF.

V gene TRBV15 combines with J gene TRBJ1-2, with D possibly being TRBD1 (5 bases). This CDR3 comprises 17 residues. Germline CDR1 LNHNV, CDR2 YYDKDF (reference sequence). Trimming took off 0 bases at V and 7 bases at J, with 21 bases between the two ends. The CDR3 loop reads CATSREDTRDFWRGYTF. The CDR3 region has the DNA TGTGCCACCAGCAGAGAAGATACCCGGGACTTCTGGCGTGGCTACACCTTC.

The rearrangement links TRBV6-6 to TRBJ2-7; D may be TRBD1 (6 bases). The germline V and J ends were trimmed by 4 bases and 3 bases, with 10 bases remaining between them. There are 13 residues in the CDR3. Germline loops: CDR1 MNHNY, CDR2 SVGAGI (reference sequence). In DNA, the CDR3 is TGTGCCAGCAGTTCCACAGGGAGCTACGAGCAGTACTTC. Translation gives CASSSTGSYEQYF.

This clone was seen only once. This chain connects TRBV2 to TRBJ1-6; no clear D. The CDR3 totals 15 residues. From germline, CDR1 is SNHLY and CDR2 FYNNEI. V shed 6 bases and J shed 2 bases, with 11 bases lying between them. The CDR3 DNA is TGTGCCAGCAGGTCGGCGGCGGCCTATAATTCACCCCTCCACTTT. Its protein product is CASRSAAAYNSPLHF.

The chain uses TRBV11-2 and TRBJ1-2; weak D call: TRBD1 (5 bases). The germline gives CDR1 SGHAT, CDR2 FQNNGV. The CDR3 sequence is 13 residues long. V was shortened by 1 base and J by 7 bases, with 10 bases between the two germline ends. The CDR3 region is CASSLVRAGGYTF. CDR3 coding DNA: TGTGCCAGCAGCTTAGTCAGGGCAGGTGGCTACACCTTC.

The chain joins TRBV5-1 to TRBJ1-4; D might be TRBD1 (5 bases). The CDR3 length is 14 residues. The V end lost 3 bases, the J end lost 7 bases, and 13 bases lay between the germline ends. Germline V gene lookup returns CDR1 SGHRS and CDR2 YFSETQ. The CDR3 DNA reads as TGCGCCAGCAGCTCTGGAGACAGTCCTGAAAAACTGTTTTTT. Residues: CASSSGDSPEKLFF. The complete variable domain, with remaining parts taken from reference TRBV5-1 and TRBJ1-4, reads KAGVTQTPRYLIKTRGQQVTLSCSPISGHRSVSWYQQTPGQGLQFLFEYFSETQRNKGNFPGRFSGRQFSNSRSEMNVSTLELGDSALYLCASSSGDSPEKLFFGSGTQLSVL.

The gene calls are TRBV5-1 and TRBJ1-2, with 7 bases fitting TRBD1. The CDR3 covers 14 residues. The germline gives CDR1 SGHRS, CDR2 YFSETQ. Losses at the gene ends were 2 bases for V and 3 bases for J; bases not matched to a gene: 4. The CDR3, as DNA: TGCGCCAGCAGCTTACGGACAGGAGACTATGGCTACACCTTC. This gives the protein CASSLRTGDYGYTF.

V is TRBV12-5 and J is TRBJ1-1; 8 nucleotides agree with TRBD1. V gave up 9 bases and J gave up 5 bases; unmatched junction bases: 5. The CDR3 has 12 residues. Germline V lookup: CDR1 LGHNT, CDR2 FRNRAP. As DNA, the CDR3 is TGTGCTAGCAGGGGGCCGCGGACTGAAGCTTTCTTT. Translated, it gives CASRGPRTEAFF.

CDR3 nucleotides: TGTGCCAGCAGCTTAGACGGTGCACGGAATCAGCCCCAGCATTTT. Translation gives CASSLDGARNQPQHF. This chain joins TRBV7-2 and TRBJ1-5; D is ambiguous. V was cut by 1 base and J by 4 bases, with 11 bases left in between. The CDR3 spans 15 residues. CDR1 and CDR2 (germline): SGHTA, FQGNSA.

The chain couples TRBV4-1 to TRBJ1-2; TRBD1 agrees at 8 bases. The J segment lost 6 bases and the V segment lost 1 base, leaving 4 bases of the junction unmatched. CDR3 length equals 14 residues. In germline, CDR1 is MGHRA, CDR2 YSYEKL. The CDR3 nucleotides are TGCGCCAGCAGCCAAGTGGGACAGGAGGATGGCTACACCTTC. Its translation: CASSQVGQEDGYTF.

The V call is TRBV7-9, the J call TRBJ2-5; 7 bases are shared with TRBD2. V trimming: 0 bases; J trimming: 2 bases; junction bases outside the gene matches: 6. The CDR3 totals 16 residues. Germline V gene sequence: CDR1 SEHNR, CDR2 FQNEAQ (reference sequence). CDR3 nucleotide sequence: TGTGCCAGCAGCTTAGCCACGGCGGGAGTTCAAGAGACCCAGTACTTC. Its protein is CASSLATAGVQETQYF. Full variable domain (remainder filled in from reference TRBV7-9 and TRBJ2-5): DTGVSQNPRHKITKRGQNVTFRCDPISEHNRLYWYRQTLGQGPEFLTYFQNEAQLEKSRLLSDRFSAERPKGSFSTLEIQRTEQGDSAMYLCASSLATAGVQETQYFGPGTRLLVL.